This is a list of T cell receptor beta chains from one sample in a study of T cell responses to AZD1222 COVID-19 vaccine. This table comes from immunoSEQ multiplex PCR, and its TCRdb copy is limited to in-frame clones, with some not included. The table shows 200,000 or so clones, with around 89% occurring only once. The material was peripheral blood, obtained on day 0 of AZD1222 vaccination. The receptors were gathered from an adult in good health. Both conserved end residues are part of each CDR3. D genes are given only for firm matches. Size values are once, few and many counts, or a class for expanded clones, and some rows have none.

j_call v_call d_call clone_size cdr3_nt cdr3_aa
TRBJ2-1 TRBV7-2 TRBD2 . TGTGCCAGCAGCAAAGAGTGGGTTCGGGGGGGCAATGAGCAGTTCTTC CASSKEWVRGGNEQFF
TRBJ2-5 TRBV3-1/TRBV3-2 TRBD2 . TGTGCCAGCAGCGCTTGGACTAGCGGGAGGGAAGAGACCCAGTACTTC CASSAWTSGREETQYF
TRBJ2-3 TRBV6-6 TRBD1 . TGTGCCAGCAGACAGGGACAGATCACAGATACGCAGTATTTT CASRQGQITDTQYF
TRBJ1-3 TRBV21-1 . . TGTGCCAGCAGCAATTCAGGGGATGGGGGAAACACCATATATTTT CASSNSGDGGNTIYF
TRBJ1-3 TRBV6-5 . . TGTGCCAGCAGCTCGACACTTACTGGAAACACCATATATTTT CASSSTLTGNTIYF
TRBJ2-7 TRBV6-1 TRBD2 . TGTGCCAGCAGTGAAACCGGGACTAGCGGGGTCCTAACCTACGAGCAGTACTTC CASSETGTSGVLTYEQYF
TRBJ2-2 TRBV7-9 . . TGTGCCAGCAGCTTGATGGGGAGGAACACCGGGGAGCTGTTTTTT CASSLMGRNTGELFF
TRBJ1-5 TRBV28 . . TGTGCCAGCAGCTTAGGGGGGGATAGCAATCAGCCCCAGCATTTT CASSLGGDSNQPQHF
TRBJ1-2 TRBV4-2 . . TGTGCCAGCAGCCAAGGGGGGGCCGGCTACACCTTC CASSQGGAGYTF
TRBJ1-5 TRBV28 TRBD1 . TGTGCCAGCCACAGACAGGGAAATCAGCCCCAGCATTTT CASHRQGNQPQHF
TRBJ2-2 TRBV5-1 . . TGCGCCAGCAGCTTGGGCGGAGCGGGCAGCACCGGGGAGCTGTTTTTT CASSLGGAGSTGELFF
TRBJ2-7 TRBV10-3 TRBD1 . TGTGCCATCAGTGCCGACGGGACAGGTACTGTATCCTCCTACGAGCAGTACTTC CAISADGTGTVSSYEQYF
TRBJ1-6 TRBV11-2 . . TGTGCCAGCAGCGGAACTCCACAGCATTCACCCCTCCACTTT CASSGTPQHSPLHF
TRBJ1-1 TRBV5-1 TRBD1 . TGCGCCAGCGGGACAGGGGTAAACACTGAAGCTTTCTTT CASGTGVNTEAFF
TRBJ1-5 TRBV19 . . TGTGCCAGTCAGCCTGACAGACACAATCAGCCCCAGCATTTT CASQPDRHNQPQHF
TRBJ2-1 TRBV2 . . TGTGCCAGCGCCACCGTACTAGCTTTTAGTGAGCAGTTCTTC CASATVLAFSEQFF
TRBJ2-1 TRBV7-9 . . TGTGCCAGCAGCTTTATGGGTTATGAGCAGTTCTTC CASSFMGYEQFF
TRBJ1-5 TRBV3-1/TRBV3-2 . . TGTGCCAGCAGCCAAGGCTACGGGGAAAGCCAGCCCCAGCATTTT CASSQGYGESQPQHF
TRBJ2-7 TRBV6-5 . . TGTGCCAGCAGTTACTCGATGGTCGCGACGTCGGTCGAGCAGTACTTC CASSYSMVATSVEQYF
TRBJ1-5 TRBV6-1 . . TGTGCCAGCAGTGAGATCCGGGGGGGGGAGAGTGGCAATCAGCCCCAGCATTTT CASSEIRGGESGNQPQHF
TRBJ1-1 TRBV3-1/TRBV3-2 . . TGTGCCAGCAGCCTTGGGCAAGGCACTGAAGCTTTCTTT CASSLGQGTEAFF
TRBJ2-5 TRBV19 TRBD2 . TGTGCCAGTAGGATTAGCGGGGGTTATCAAGAGACCCAGTACTTC CASRISGGYQETQYF
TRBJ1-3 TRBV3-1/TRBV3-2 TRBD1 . TGTGCCAGCTCTCCGACAGGGGGAAACACCATATATTTT CASSPTGGNTIYF
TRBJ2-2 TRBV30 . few TGTGCCGCCAAAGGACGGAGCGGAGTTCGGTCCGGGGAGCTGTTTTTT CAAKGRSGVRSGELFF
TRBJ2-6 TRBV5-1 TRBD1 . TGCGCCAGCAGCTCCGGGACAGGGGGATTCTCTGGGGCCAACGTCCTGACTTTC CASSSGTGGFSGANVLTF
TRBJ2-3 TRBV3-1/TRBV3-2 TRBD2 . TGTGCCAGCAGCCAATGCCGTCGGGGGGGGACAGATACGCAGTATTTT CASSQCRRGGTDTQYF
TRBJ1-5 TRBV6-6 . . TGTGCCAGCAGTGATCCCGTGAATCAGCCCCAGCATTTT CASSDPVNQPQHF
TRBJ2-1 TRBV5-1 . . TGCGCCAGCGGTTACTCTTTAGTTAATGAGCAGTTCTTC CASGYSLVNEQFF
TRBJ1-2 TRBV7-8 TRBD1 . TGTGCCAGCAGCCCTCGGACAGGGAGTGGTTCATTAGGCGGCTACACCTTC CASSPRTGSGSLGGYTF